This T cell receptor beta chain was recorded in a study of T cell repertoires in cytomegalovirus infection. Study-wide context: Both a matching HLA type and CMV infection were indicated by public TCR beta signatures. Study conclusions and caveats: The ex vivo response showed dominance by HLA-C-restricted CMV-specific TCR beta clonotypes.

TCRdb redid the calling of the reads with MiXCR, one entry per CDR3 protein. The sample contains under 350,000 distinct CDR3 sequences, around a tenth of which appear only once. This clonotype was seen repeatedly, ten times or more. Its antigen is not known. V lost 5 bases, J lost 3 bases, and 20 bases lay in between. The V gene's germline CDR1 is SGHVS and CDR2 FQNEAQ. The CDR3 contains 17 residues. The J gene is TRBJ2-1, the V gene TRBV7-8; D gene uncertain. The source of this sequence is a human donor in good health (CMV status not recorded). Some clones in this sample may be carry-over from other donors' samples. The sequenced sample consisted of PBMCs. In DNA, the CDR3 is TGTGCCAGCAGCCTTTGGCCCGGCAGGCCGCTCTACAATGAGCAGTTCTTC. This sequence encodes CASSLWPGRPLYNEQFF.